This TCR beta chain was sequenced in a study of blood T cell repertoires in COVID-19. Overall study context: The United States, Italy and Spain were the sources of the acute and convalescent COVID-19 samples. Sources were T cells, B-cell-depleted T cells, or PBMCs; the material itself was cDNA or gDNA.

CDR1 and CDR2 (germline): LGHDT, YNNKEL (reference sequence). The V and J ends lost 1 base and 8 bases respectively, with 18 bases between them. The CDR3 is 16 residues long. In the study's own analysis: Scientists estimated how many nucleated cells there were by amplifying reference gene primers. The table came from immunoSEQ multiplex PCR; TCRdb's copy has only in-frame clones and leaves some out. Clone size and V and J calls were adopted from that table, with D and trimming inferred from the DNA. The repertoire includes under 300,000 clones, 88% of them detected once, and around 0.99% sits in the top ten. The sample holds one count of this clone.

This receptor was identified in a woman in her forties who had recovered from COVID-19. Material: peripheral blood. This chain joins TRBV3-1 (or the pseudogene TRBV3-2) and TRBJ2-1; TRBD1 might be the D (8 bases). The DNA for the CDR3 is TGTGCCAGCAGCCAAGCCCGGACAGGGAGGGGCGATGAGCAGTTCTTC. Translating gives CASSQARTGRGDEQFF.